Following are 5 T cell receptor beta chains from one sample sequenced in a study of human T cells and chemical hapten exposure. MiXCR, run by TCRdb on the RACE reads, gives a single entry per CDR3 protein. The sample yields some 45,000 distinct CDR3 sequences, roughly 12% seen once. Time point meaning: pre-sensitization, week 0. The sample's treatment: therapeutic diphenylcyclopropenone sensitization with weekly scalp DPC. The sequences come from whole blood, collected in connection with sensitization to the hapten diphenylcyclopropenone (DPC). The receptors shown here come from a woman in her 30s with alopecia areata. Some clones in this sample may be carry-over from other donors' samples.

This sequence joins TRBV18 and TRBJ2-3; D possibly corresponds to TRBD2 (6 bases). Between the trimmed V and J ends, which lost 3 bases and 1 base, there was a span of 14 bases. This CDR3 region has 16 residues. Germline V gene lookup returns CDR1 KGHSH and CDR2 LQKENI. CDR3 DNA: TGTGCCAGCTCACCCGACGGGACTTGGCGCACAGATACGCAGTATTTT. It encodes CASSPDGTWRTDTQYF.

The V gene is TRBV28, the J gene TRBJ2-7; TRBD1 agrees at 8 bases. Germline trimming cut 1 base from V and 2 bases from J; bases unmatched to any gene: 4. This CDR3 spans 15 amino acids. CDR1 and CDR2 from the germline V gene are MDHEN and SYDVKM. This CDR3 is CASSLYRTGPYEQYF. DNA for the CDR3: TGTGCCAGCAGTTTATACAGGACAGGGCCCTACGAGCAGTACTTC.

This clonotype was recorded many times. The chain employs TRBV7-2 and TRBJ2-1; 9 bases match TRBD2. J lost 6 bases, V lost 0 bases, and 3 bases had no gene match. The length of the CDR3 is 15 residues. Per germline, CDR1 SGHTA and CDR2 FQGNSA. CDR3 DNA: TGTGCCAGCAGCTTAGCAGCGGGAGGTCTCAATGAGCAGTTCTTC. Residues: CASSLAAGGLNEQFF.

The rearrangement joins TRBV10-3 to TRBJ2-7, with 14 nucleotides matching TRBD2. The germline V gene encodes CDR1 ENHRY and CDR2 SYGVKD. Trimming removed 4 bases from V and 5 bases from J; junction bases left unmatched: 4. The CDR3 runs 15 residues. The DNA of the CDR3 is TGTGCCATCAGTGGACTAGCGGGAGGGTCGGACGAGCAGTACTTC. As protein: CAISGLAGGSDEQYF.

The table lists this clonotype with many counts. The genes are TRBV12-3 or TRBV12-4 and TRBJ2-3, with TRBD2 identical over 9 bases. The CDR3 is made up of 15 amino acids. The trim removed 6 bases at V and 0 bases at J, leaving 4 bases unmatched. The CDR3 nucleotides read TGTGCCAGCAGACTGGGACTAGCTAGCACAGATACGCAGTATTTT. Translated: CASRLGLASTDTQYF.